This TCR beta chain was sequenced in a study of shared clonotypes between healthy human individuals. The CDR3 has 14 residues. Germline V gene lookup returns CDR1 KGHSH and CDR2 LQKENI. The V end was cut by 5 bases, the J end by 0 bases, with 9 bases between. Both subsets, CD45RA+ naive and CD45RA-negative memory, were split from the CD4+ cells. Libraries were prepared by immunoSEQ multiplex PCR; TCRdb keeps only in-frame clonotypes and omits some of them. The sample shows 550,000 to 700,000 clones, around 73% of them seen only once. Input material: memory CD4+ T cells sorted from blood. The subset denotes: CD45RA-negative fraction. This TCR came from a woman in her twenties or thirties in good health. The rearrangement uses TRBV18 and TRBJ2-3; D is undetermined. The CDR3: CASSYTRSTDTQYF. The CDR3 nucleotides read TGTGCCAGCTCATATACCAGGAGCACAGATACGCAGTATTTT.